This is a list of T cell receptor beta chains from one sample in a study of T cells in Graves' hyperthyroidism and ophthalmopathy. In TCRdb, the multiplex PCR reads were re-called with MiXCR into one record per CDR3 protein. This table holds over 700,000 distinct CDR3 sequences, around 20% found once. Sequenced material: blood. Receptors originate from a woman aged 45-65 years with Graves' hyperthyroidism that later progressed to Graves' ophthalmopathy. Both conserved end residues are part of each CDR3. A D gene is named only where the DNA matches it firmly. A row's size may be missing; if present it is once, few, many or a size class.

d_call	v_call	j_call	clone_size	cdr3_nt	cdr3_aa
.	TRBV7-9	TRBJ2-3	few	TGTGCCAGCAGCTTTTCAAGCGGGCTACAATCAGATACGCAGTATTTT	CASSFSSGLQSDTQYF
.	TRBV5-1	TRBJ2-2	few	TGCGCCAGCAGCCCCGGCCCTGGGGGCGCGGCAACCGGGGAGCTGTTTTTT	CASSPGPGGAATGELFF
.	TRBV5-6	TRBJ2-5	many	TGTGCCAGCAGCTTGGTGTCAGGACTAGAGACCCAGTACTTC	CASSLVSGLETQYF
TRBD1	TRBV29-1	TRBJ2-2	few	TGCAGCGCCGACAGGGGGAACACCGGGGAGCTGTTTTTT	CSADRGNTGELFF
TRBD1	TRBV27	TRBJ1-2	few	TGTGCCAGCAAAAGACAGGGTGGAGTAAGTGGCTACACCTTC	CASKRQGGVSGYTF
.	TRBV6-4	TRBJ1-1	.	TGTGCCAGCAGGGGTACGGGACGGATGAACACTGAAGCTTTCTTT	CASRGTGRMNTEAFF
.	TRBV11-2	TRBJ1-3	.	TGTGCCAGCAGCATCGGGCGGAGCTCTGGAAACACCATATATTTT	CASSIGRSSGNTIYF
TRBD2	TRBV12-3/TRBV12-4	TRBJ2-1	many	TGTGCCAGCAGCGGGACTAGCGGGACAACCCCCGCCTCCTACAATGAGCAGTTCTTC	CASSGTSGTTPASYNEQFF
.	TRBV12-3/TRBV12-4	TRBJ2-5	many	TGTGCCAGTTCTAGCGCCGGAGAGACCCAGTACTTC	CASSSAGETQYF
TRBD2	TRBV10-3	TRBJ2-4	.	TGTGCCATCAGGGACCCCGACGGGGGGGCCAAAAACATTCAGTACTTC	CAIRDPDGGAKNIQYF
.	TRBV10-2	TRBJ1-1	few	TGCGCCAGCACGGGACAGAACACTGAAGCTTTCTTT	CASTGQNTEAFF
.	TRBV5-6	TRBJ1-2	.	TGTACCAGCAGTTCGGACGGAAGGGTGGACTATGGCTACACCTTC	CTSSSDGRVDYGYTF
.	TRBV12-3/TRBV12-4	TRBJ1-2	many	TGTGCCAGCAGATCAAACCGGAATCGGTCCTATGGCTACACCTTC	CASRSNRNRSYGYTF
TRBD1	TRBV7-3	TRBJ2-1	.	TGTGCCAGCAGCTTACCTGGGGACAGGGTGGACGATGAGCAGTTCTTC	CASSLPGDRVDDEQFF
.	TRBV19	TRBJ1-3	.	TGTGCCAGTAGTACCGGCCTTGGCAGCGGAAACACCATATATTTT	CASSTGLGSGNTIYF
.	TRBV5-6	TRBJ2-5	few	TGTGCCAGCAGCTCCCGGGACCAACAAGAGACCCAGTACTTC	CASSSRDQQETQYF
.	TRBV5-1	TRBJ2-7	few	TGCGCCAGCAGCTTTGACAGTCTCTACGAGCAGTACTTC	CASSFDSLYEQYF
.	TRBV11-2	TRBJ1-1	many	TGTGCCAGCAGCCTCGGGGTGGCGGGCGCTGAAGCTTTCTTT	CASSLGVAGAEAFF
.	TRBV7-9	TRBJ1-6	.	TGTGCCAGCAGCTTAGTATCTGATTCACCCCTCCACTTT	CASSLVSDSPLHF
.	TRBV7-9	TRBJ1-1	few	TGTGCCAGCAGCTTAGGGGAGCGGCCTGAAGCTTTCTTT	CASSLGERPEAFF